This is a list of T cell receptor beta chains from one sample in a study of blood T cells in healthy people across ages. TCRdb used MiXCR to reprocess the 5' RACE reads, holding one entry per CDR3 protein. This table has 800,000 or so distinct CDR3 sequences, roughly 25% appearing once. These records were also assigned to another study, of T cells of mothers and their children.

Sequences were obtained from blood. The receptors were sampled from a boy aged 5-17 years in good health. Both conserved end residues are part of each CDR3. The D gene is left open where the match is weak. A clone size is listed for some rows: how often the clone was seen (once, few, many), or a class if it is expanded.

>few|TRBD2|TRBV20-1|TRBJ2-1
TGCAGTGCTCGACTAGCGGAAACCGTCGGTATTGAGAATGAGCAGTTCTTC
CSARLAETVGIENEQFF
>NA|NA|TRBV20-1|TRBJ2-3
TGCAGTGCTGACCGGGACTCTACCACAGATACGCAGTATTTT
CSADRDSTTDTQYF
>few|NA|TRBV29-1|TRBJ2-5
TGCAGCGTCCAAGGGGTGGATGGGGAGACCCAGTACTTC
CSVQGVDGETQYF
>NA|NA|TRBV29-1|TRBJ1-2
TGCAGCGTTTTGGACAGCTCCTATGGCTACACCTTC
CSVLDSSYGYTF
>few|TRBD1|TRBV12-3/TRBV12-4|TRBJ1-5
TGTGCCAGCCTCGGCCCGGGGACAGCGGGCAATCAGCCCCAGCATTTT
CASLGPGTAGNQPQHF
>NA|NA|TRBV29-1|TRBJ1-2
TGCAGAGCGGAGGAAGGGGACTATGGCTACACCTTC
CRAEEGDYGYTF
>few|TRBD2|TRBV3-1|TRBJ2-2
TGTGCCAGCAGCACACTAGCGGGAGTCGGGGAGCTGTTTTTT
CASSTLAGVGELFF
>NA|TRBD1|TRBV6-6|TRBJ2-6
TGTACCAGCAGACAGGGGGCAGGGGCCAACGTCCTGACTTTC
CTSRQGAGANVLTF
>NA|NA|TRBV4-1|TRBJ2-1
TGCGCCAGCAGCCAAGCACCGTCGGCTTACAATGAGCAGTTCTTC
CASSQAPSAYNEQFF
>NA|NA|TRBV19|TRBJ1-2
TGTGCCAGTAGTCCTCGGGAATTGTATGGCTACACCTTC
CASSPRELYGYTF
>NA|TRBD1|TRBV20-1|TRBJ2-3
TGCAGTGCTAGATTGACACAGGGGAAGACAGATACGCAGTATTTT
CSARLTQGKTDTQYF
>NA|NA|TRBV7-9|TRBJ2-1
TGTGCCAGCAGCTTATCAGGGGAATATGGTCAGTTCTTC
CASSLSGEYGQFF
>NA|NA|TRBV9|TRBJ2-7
TGTGCCAGCAGCGTAGAACTAGGTCCCTACGAGCAGTACTTC
CASSVELGPYEQYF
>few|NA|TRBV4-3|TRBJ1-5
TGCGCCAGCAGCCAAGATACGGGCAGGGACCAGCCCCAGCATTTT
CASSQDTGRDQPQHF
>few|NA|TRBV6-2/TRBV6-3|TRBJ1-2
TGTGCCAGCAACGACCGCGCGGGCTACACCTTC
CASNDRAGYTF
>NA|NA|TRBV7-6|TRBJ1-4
TGTGCCAGCAGCTTATACCCCAAGCGTGAAAAACTGTTTTTT
CASSLYPKREKLFF
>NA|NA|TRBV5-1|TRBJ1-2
TGCGCCAGCAGCTTGTTCGGGGAAATAACGGAGACTAACTATGGCTACACCTTC
CASSLFGEITETNYGYTF
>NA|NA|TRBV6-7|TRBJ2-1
TGTGCCAGCAGTTACCGCGGGAAGGTTGGAAATGAGCAGTTCTTC
CASSYRGKVGNEQFF
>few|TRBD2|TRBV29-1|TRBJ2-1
TGCAGCGTTGGACTAGCGAACTCCTTTTACTTAGAGCAGTTCTTC
CSVGLANSFYLEQFF
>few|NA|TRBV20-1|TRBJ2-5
TGCAGTGCTAGGGGCGGGGTTGCGGAGACCCAGTACTTC
CSARGGVAETQYF
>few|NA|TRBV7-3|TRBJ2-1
TGTGCCAGCAGCCCCAAATTCGGCTCCCCGCAAATGTACAATGAGCAGTTCTTC
CASSPKFGSPQMYNEQFF
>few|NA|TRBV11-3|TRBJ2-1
TGTGCCAGCAGCTTGGCGGGACAGAACAATGAGCAGTTCTTC
CASSLAGQNNEQFF
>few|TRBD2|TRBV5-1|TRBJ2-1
TGCGCCAGCAGCTTTGGGGGTAGCGGGGGGTACAATGAGCAGTTCTTC
CASSFGGSGGYNEQFF
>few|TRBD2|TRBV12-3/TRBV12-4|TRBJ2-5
TGTGCCAGCAATGTCCGGGGGGGCACGGAGACCCGGTACTTC
CASNVRGGTETRYF